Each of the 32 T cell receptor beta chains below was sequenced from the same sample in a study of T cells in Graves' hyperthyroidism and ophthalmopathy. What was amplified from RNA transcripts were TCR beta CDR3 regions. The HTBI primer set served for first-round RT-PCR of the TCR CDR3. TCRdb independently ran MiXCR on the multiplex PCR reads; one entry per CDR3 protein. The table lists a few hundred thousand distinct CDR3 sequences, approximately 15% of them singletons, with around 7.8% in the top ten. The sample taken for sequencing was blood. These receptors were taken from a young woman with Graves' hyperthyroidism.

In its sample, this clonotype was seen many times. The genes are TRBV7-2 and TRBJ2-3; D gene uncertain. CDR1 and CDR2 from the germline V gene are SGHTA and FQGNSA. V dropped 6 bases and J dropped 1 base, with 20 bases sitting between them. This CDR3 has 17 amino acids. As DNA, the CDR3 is TGTGCCAGCAGAACCAAAGCCCGGGCAGACCGCACAGATACGCAGTATTTT. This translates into CASRTKARADRTDTQYF.

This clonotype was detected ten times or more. The CDR3 DNA reads as TGTGCCAGCAGCTTGGAACCGGACAGTAATGAAAAACTGTTTTTT. Translation: CASSLEPDSNEKLFF. This sequence joins TRBV9 and TRBJ1-4, with D possibly matching TRBD1 (6 bases). This CDR3 is built from 15 residues. The germline V gene encodes CDR1 SGDLS and CDR2 YYNGEE. Between the trimmed V and J ends, which lost 4 bases and 4 bases, there was a span of 14 bases.

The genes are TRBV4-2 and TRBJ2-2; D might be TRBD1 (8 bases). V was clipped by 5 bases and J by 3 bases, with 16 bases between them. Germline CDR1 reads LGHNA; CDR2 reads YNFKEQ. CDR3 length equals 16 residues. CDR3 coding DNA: TGTGCCAGCAGCGGTCGGACAGGGAGGGACACCGGGGAGCTGTTTTTT. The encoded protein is CASSGRTGRDTGELFF.

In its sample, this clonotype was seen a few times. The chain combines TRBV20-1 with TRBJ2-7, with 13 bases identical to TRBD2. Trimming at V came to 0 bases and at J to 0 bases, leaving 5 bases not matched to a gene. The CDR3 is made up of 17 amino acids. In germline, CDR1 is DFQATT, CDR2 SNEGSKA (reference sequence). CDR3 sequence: CSARETSGRFLSYEQYF. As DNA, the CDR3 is TGCAGTGCTAGAGAGACTAGCGGGAGGTTTCTCTCCTACGAGCAGTACTTC.

CDR3 sequence: CSSGQNNEQFF. The CDR3 DNA follows: TGCAGCTCCGGACAAAACAATGAGCAGTTCTTC. The chain carries TRBV29-1 and TRBJ2-1; possibly TRBD1 for D (5 bases). V lost 8 bases and J 5 bases, leaving 10 bases between the germline ends. This CDR3 has 11 amino acids. The germline V gene has CDR1 SQVTM and CDR2 ANQGSEA.

This CDR3 is CASSLGDYTQYF. In DNA form, the CDR3 reads TGTGCCAGCAGCTTAGGAGACTATACGCAGTATTTT. V usage is TRBV7-8 and J usage is TRBJ2-3; D uncertain. The germline V and J ends were trimmed by 1 base and 7 bases, with 6 bases remaining between them. The germline V gene encodes CDR1 SGHVS and CDR2 FQNEAQ. The CDR3 is 12 residues long.

The CDR3 loop reads CASSSLTSGHEQYF. In DNA, the CDR3 is TGTGCCAGCAGTTCCCTGACTAGCGGGCACGAGCAGTACTTC. The V call is TRBV6-1, the J call TRBJ2-7, with 10 bases aligning to TRBD2. This CDR3 is 14 amino acids long. V dropped 5 bases and J dropped 5; count of bases not matched to a gene: 6. The germline CDR1 and CDR2 sequences are MNHNS and SASEGT.

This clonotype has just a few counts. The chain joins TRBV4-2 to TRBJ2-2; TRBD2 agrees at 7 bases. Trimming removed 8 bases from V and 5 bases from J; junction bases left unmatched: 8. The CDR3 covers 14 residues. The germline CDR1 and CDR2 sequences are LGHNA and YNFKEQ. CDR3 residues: CASEGGSQTGELFF. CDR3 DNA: TGTGCCAGCGAGGGAGGGAGTCAAACCGGGGAGCTGTTTTTT.

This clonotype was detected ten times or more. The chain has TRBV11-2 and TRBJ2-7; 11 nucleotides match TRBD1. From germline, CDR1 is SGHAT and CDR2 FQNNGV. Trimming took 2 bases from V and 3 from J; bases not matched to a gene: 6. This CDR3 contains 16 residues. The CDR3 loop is CASSLTGTGGFYEQYF. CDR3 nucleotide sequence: TGTGCCAGCAGCTTAACCGGGACAGGGGGTTTCTACGAGCAGTACTTC.

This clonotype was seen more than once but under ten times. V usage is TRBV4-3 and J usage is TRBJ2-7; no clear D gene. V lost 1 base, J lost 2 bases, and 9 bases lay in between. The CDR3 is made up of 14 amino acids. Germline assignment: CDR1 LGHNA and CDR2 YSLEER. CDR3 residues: CASSQATATYEQYF. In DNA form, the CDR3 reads TGCGCCAGCAGCCAAGCGACGGCAACCTACGAGCAGTACTTC.

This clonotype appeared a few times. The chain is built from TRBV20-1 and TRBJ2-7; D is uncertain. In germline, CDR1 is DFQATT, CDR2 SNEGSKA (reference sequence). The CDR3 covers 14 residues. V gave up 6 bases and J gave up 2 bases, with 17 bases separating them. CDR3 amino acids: CSAIPWPGAYEQYF. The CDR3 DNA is TGCAGTGCCATACCTTGGCCAGGAGCCTACGAGCAGTACTTC.

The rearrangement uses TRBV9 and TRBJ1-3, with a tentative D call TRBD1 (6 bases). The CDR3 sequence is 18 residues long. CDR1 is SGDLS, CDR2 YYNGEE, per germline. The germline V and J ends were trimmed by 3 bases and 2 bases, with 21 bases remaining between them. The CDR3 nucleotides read TGTGCCAGCAGCGGGTCGCGAAGGGACATCGGGGCTGGAAACACCATATATTTT. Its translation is CASSGSRRDIGAGNTIYF.

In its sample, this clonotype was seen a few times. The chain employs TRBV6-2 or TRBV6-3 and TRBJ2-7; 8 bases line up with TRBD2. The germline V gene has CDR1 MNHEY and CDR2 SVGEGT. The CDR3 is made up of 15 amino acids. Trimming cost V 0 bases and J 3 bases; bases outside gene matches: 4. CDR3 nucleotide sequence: TGTGCCAGCAGTTACTCGGGTAGCGGGAACTACGAGCAGTACTTC. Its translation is CASSYSGSGNYEQYF.

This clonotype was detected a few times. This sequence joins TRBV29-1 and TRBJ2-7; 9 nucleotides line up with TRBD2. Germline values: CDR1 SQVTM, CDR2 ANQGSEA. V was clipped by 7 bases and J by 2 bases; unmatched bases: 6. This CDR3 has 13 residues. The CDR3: CSGIAGVPYEQYF. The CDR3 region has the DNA TGCAGCGGAATAGCGGGGGTACCCTACGAGCAGTACTTC.

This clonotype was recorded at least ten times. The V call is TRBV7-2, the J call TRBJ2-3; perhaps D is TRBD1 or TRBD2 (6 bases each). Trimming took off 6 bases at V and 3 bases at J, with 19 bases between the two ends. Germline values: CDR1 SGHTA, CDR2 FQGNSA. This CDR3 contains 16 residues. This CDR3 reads CASSTWAEGGTDTQYF. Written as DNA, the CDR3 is TGTGCCAGCAGTACGTGGGCGGAGGGGGGTACAGATACGCAGTATTTT.

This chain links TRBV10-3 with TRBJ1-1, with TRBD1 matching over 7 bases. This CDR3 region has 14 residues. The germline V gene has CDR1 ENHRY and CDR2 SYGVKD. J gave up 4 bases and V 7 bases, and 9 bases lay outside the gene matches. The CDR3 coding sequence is TGTGCCATCAAAAACGGACAGGCCAGCACTGAAGCTTTCTTT. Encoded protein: CAIKNGQASTEAFF.

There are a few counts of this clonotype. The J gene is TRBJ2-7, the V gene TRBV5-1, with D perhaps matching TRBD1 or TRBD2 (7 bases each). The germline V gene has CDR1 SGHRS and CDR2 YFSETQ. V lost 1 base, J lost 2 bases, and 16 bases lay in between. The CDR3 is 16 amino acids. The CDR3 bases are TGCGCCAGCAGCTTGTCGTGGCAGGGGGGGACCTACGAGCAGTACTTC. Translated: CASSLSWQGGTYEQYF.

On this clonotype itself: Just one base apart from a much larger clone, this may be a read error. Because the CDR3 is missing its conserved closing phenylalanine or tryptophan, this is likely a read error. CDR3 sequence: CASSSRAVNTEAFI. The CDR3 nucleotides are TGCGCCAGCAGCTCTAGGGCGGTGAACACTGAAGCTTTCATT. The chain combines TRBV5-1 with TRBJ1-1; D remains ambiguous. V lost 3 bases, J lost 0 bases, and 9 bases lay in between. The CDR3 is 14 residues long. Germline CDR1 is SGHRS and CDR2 is YFSETQ.

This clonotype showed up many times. The CDR3 coding sequence is TGTGCCAGCAGCCCCCTTCGGGATACGCAGTATTTT. Its translation: CASSPLRDTQYF. V is TRBV28 and J is TRBJ2-3; D remains ambiguous. Trimming shortened V by 6 bases and J by 6 bases, and 10 bases separated the two germline ends. Germline CDR1 MDHEN, CDR2 SYDVKM. The length of the CDR3 is 12 residues.

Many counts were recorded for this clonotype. CDR3: CASRVGGGRGTEAFF. As DNA, the CDR3 is TGTGCCAGCAGGGTCGGGGGGGGCAGGGGAACTGAAGCTTTCTTT. The gene calls are TRBV28 and TRBJ1-1; TRBD1 might be the D (6 bases). There are 15 residues in the CDR3. CDR1 is MDHEN and CDR2 is SYDVKM in the germline V gene. V was trimmed by 6 bases and J by 5 bases, leaving 19 bases between them.

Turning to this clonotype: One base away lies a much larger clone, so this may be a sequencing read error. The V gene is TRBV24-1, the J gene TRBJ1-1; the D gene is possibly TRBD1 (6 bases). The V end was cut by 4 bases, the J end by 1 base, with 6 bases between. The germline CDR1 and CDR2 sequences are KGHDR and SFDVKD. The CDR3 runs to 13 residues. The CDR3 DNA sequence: TGTGCCACCAGTGAGGGGGCGAACACTGAAGCTTTCTTT. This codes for CATSEGANTEAFF.

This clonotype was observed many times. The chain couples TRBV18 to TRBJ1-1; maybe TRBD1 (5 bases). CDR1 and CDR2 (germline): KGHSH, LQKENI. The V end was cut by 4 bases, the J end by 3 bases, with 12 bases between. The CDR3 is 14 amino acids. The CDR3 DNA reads TGTGCCAGCTCACGCGGGCAGGGCGACACTGAAGCTTTCTTT. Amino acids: CASSRGQGDTEAFF.

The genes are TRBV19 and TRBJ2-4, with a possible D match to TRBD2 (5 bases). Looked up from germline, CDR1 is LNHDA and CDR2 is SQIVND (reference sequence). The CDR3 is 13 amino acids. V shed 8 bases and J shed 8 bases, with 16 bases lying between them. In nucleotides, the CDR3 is TGTGCCAGTTCGAGTGTCAGCGGAGACATTCAGTACTTC. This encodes CASSSVSGDIQYF. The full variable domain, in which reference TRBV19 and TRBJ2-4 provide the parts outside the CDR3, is DGGITQSPKYLFRKEGQNVTLSCEQNLNHDAMYWYRQDPGQGLRLIYYSQIVNDFQKGDIAEGYSVSREKKESFPLTVTSAQKNPTAFYLCASSSVSGDIQYFGAGTRLSVL.

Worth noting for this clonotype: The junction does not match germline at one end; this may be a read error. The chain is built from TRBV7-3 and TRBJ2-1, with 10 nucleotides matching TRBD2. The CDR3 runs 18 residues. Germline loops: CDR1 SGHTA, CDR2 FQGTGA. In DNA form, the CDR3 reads TGTGCCAGCAGCCCGCGAGGGGGAGGACTAGCGGAGGTCAATGAGCGGTTCTTC. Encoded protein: CASSPRGGGLAEVNERFF.

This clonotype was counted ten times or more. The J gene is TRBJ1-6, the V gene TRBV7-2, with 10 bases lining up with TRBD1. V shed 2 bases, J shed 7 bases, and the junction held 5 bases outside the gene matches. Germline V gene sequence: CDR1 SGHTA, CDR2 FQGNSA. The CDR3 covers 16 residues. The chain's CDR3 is CASSLRDRGPNSPLHF. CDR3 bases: TGTGCCAGCAGCTTAAGAGACAGGGGGCCCAATTCACCCCTCCACTTT. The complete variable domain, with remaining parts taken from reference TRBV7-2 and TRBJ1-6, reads GAGVSQSPSNKVTEKGKDVELRCDPISGHTALYWYRQSLGQGLEFLIYFQGNSAPDKSGLPSDRFSAERTGGSVSTLTIQRTQQEDSAVYLCASSLRDRGPNSPLHFGNGTRLTVT.

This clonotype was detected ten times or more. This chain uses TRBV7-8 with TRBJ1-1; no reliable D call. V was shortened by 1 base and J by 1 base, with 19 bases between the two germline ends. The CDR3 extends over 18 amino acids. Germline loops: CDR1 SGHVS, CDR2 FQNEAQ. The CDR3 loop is CASSLGFSPQRGNTEAFF. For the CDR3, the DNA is TGTGCCAGCAGCTTAGGTTTCTCCCCACAGCGTGGGAACACTGAAGCTTTCTTT.

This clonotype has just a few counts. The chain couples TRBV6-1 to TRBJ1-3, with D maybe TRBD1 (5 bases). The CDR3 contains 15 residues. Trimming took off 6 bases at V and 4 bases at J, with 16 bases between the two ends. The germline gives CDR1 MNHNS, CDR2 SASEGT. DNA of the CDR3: TGTGCCAGCAGAAGGACGGCCGGGGCCGGAAACACCATATATTTT. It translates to CASRRTAGAGNTIYF.

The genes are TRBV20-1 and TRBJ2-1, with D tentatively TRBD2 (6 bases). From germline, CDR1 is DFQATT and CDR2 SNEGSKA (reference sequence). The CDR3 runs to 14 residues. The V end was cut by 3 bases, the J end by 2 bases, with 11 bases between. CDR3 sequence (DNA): TGCAGTGCTAGTAGCGGTCTTCCCTACAATGAGCAGTTCTTC. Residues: CSASSGLPYNEQFF.

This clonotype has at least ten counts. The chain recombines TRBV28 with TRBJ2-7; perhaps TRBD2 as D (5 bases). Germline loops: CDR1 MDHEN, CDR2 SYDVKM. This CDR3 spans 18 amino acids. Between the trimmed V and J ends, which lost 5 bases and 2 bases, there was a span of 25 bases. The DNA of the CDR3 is TGTGCCAGCAGTATACCACCCCCGGCCTTTAGCGCACCCTACGAGCAGTACTTC. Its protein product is CASSIPPPAFSAPYEQYF.

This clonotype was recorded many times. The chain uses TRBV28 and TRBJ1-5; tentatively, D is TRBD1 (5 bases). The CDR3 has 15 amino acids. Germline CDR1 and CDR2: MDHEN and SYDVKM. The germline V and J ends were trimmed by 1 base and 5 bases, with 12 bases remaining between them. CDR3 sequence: CASSLSYRNHQPQHF. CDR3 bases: TGTGCCAGCAGTTTATCTTACAGGAACCATCAGCCCCAGCATTTT.

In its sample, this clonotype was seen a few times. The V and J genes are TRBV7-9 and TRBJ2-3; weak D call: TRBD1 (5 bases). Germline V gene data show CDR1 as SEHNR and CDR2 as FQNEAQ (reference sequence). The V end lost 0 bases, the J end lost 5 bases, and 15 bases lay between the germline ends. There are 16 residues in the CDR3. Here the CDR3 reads CASSLALGQSRDTQYF. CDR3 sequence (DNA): TGTGCCAGCAGCTTAGCACTGGGGCAGAGTAGAGATACGCAGTATTTT.

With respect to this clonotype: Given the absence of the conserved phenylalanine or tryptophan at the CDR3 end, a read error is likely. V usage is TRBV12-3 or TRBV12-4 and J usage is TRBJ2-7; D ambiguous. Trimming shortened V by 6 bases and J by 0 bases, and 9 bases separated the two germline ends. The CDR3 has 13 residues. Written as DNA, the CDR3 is TGTGCCAGCAGCCCCCTCTACTCCTACGAGCAGTACTCC. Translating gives CASSPLYSYEQYS.